Presented here are 18 T cell receptor beta chains from one specimen sequenced in a study of read filtering for tumor transcriptome and immune sequencing. This library used roughly 400 ng RNA and molecular barcoded adaptors spanning alpha/delta and beta/gamma chains. TCRdb re-called the reads through MiXCR, storing one row per CDR3 protein. Of 8,500 to 9,500 distinct CDR3 sequences listed, about 16% are singletons. Sequenced material: a population of CD138-negative cells sorted from bone marrow. The source is a donor older than 35 with multiple myeloma.

Comment on this clonotype: This may come from a read error, since a much larger clone is one base off. The J gene is TRBJ2-4, the V gene TRBV6-2 or TRBV6-3; D tentatively fits TRBD1 or TRBD2 (5 bases each). The germline V gene has CDR1 MNHEY and CDR2 SVGEGT. The germline V and J ends were trimmed by 11 bases and 8 bases, with 16 bases remaining between them. The CDR3 is made up of 12 amino acids. The CDR3 here is CAATEGSDIQYF. The CDR3 DNA sequence: TGTGCCGCCACCGAGGGGTCGGACATTCAGTACTTC.

The chain is built from TRBV7-8 and TRBJ1-6; D possibly corresponds to TRBD1 (6 bases). Germline assignment: CDR1 SGHVS and CDR2 FQNEAQ. Trimming left V 2 bases short and J 9 bases short, with 20 bases between. This CDR3 is built from 17 residues. CDR3 amino acids: CASSLTPAGAGVSPLHF. Here the CDR3 DNA reads TGTGCCAGCAGCTTAACTCCCGCTGGGGCAGGGGTTTCACCCCTCCACTTT.

By share, this clonotype ranks as medium-sized. This CDR3 reads CASAAGGAAVNTEAFF. CDR3 in DNA: TGCGCCAGCGCCGCGGGGGGGGCTGCGGTGAACACTGAAGCTTTCTTT. The chain has TRBV5-1 and TRBJ1-1; D possibly corresponds to TRBD1 (6 bases). The germline V gene encodes CDR1 SGHRS and CDR2 YFSETQ. The CDR3 is made up of 16 amino acids. Trimming removed 7 bases from V and 0 bases from J, with 19 bases in between. Full variable domain (outside the CDR3, taken from reference TRBV5-1 and TRBJ1-1): KAGVTQTPRYLIKTRGQQVTLSCSPISGHRSVSWYQQTPGQGLQFLFEYFSETQRNKGNFPGRFSGRQFSNSRSEMNVSTLELGDSALYLCASAAGGAAVNTEAFFGQGTRLTVV.

This clonotype was counted at least ten times. The V gene is TRBV7-2, the J gene TRBJ2-5; the match to TRBD2 covers 13 bases. V lost 3 bases, J lost 6 bases, and 16 bases stayed unmatched. The CDR3 is 19 amino acids. Germline lookup yields CDR1 SGHTA and CDR2 FQGNSA. CDR3 nucleotides: TGTGCCAGCAGCTTTTGGCAGAAACTAGCGGGGGGGCCGGGAAAGACCCAGTACTTC. Translated, it gives CASSFWQKLAGGPGKTQYF.

The chain employs TRBV2 and TRBJ2-7, with 8 nucleotides matching TRBD1. The CDR3 sequence is 14 residues long. Trimming removed 6 bases from V and 0 bases from J; junction bases left unmatched: 4. In germline, CDR1 is SNHLY, CDR2 FYNNEI. DNA for the CDR3: TGTGCCAGCAGGGGACAGGTTAGCTCCTACGAGCAGTACTTC. As protein: CASRGQVSSYEQYF.

The sample holds many counts of this clonotype. The chain carries TRBV28 and TRBJ2-1, with 12 bases aligning to TRBD2. Trimming cost V 4 bases and J 3 bases; bases outside gene matches: 10. The CDR3 is 18 residues long. The germline V gene has CDR1 MDHEN and CDR2 SYDVKM. This CDR3 is CASSSSGRARRGYNEQFF. CDR3 DNA: TGTGCCAGCAGTTCTAGCGGGAGGGCCAGAAGAGGCTACAATGAGCAGTTCTTC.

This clonotype was found many times. J is TRBJ2-4 and V is TRBV19, with 7 positions matching TRBD1. V shed 6 bases and J 4 bases; nucleotides not matched to a gene: 6. Germline-derived CDR1 and CDR2 are LNHDA and SQIVND (reference sequence). The length of the CDR3 is 14 residues. CDR3 sequence (DNA): TGTGCCAGTAGGGACCGGGACAGAAAAAACATTCAGTACTTC. Protein sequence: CASRDRDRKNIQYF.

This clonotype was recorded a few times. This clone may be a read error of a much larger clone one base away. This CDR3 is CASSGRPWMSPQPGNTIYF. CDR3 bases: TGTGCCAGCAGCGGCCGACCTTGGATGAGCCCCCAGCCGGGAAACACCATATATTTT. V usage is TRBV6-1 and J usage is TRBJ1-3; D gene ambiguous. Germline-derived CDR1 and CDR2 are MNHNS and SASEGT. V dropped 6 bases and J dropped 4 bases, with 28 bases sitting between them. The CDR3 runs 19 residues.

This clonotype is medium-sized within its sample. This chain joins TRBV4-1 and TRBJ2-3; D is undetermined. There are 15 residues in the CDR3. The V and J ends lost 0 bases and 2 bases respectively, with 9 bases between them. Germline CDR1 MGHRA, CDR2 YSYEKL. The CDR3 DNA sequence: TGCGCCAGCAGCCAAGATTCTGGGTTCACAGATACGCAGTATTTT. Protein: CASSQDSGFTDTQYF.

In its sample, this clonotype was seen a few times. The conserved closing phenylalanine or tryptophan is absent in this CDR3, likely reflecting a read error. The gene calls are TRBV29-1 and TRBJ2-1; D is perhaps TRBD1 (5 bases). The CDR3 consists of 11 residues. Germline CDR1 reads SQVTM; CDR2 reads ANQGSEA. As DNA, the CDR3 is TGCCCCCCGGACAAGGTTCCGGAGCAGTTCCTC. Encoded protein: CPPDKVPEQFL.

This clonotype was seen ten or more times. This chain joins TRBV6-2 or TRBV6-3 and TRBJ2-2; D remains unclear. The CDR3 is made up of 16 amino acids. Germline lookup yields CDR1 MNHEY and CDR2 SVGEGT. The V end lost 0 bases, the J end lost 4 bases, and 12 bases lay between the germline ends. The CDR3 protein is CASSYSSPPRTGELFF. Written as DNA, the CDR3 is TGTGCCAGCAGTTACTCGTCCCCCCCCCGCACCGGGGAGCTGTTTTTT.

This clonotype rates as medium-sized. V and J are TRBV29-1 and TRBJ2-1; 9 bases match TRBD2. The J segment lost 8 bases and the V segment lost 3 bases, leaving 5 bases of the junction unmatched. Germline V gene sequence: CDR1 SQVTM, CDR2 ANQGSEA. CDR3 length equals 13 residues. CDR3 coding DNA: TGCAGCGTTGATGGATTAGCGGGAGATGAGCAGTTCTTC. It yields the protein CSVDGLAGDEQFF.

The CDR3 region has the DNA TGTGCCAGCAGTTTCTCGTTAAGGGGCTCCCTAGTGAGGACAGATACGCAGTATTTT. This gives the protein CASSFSLRGSLVRTDTQYF. V is TRBV27 and J is TRBJ2-3; perhaps TRBD1 as D (5 bases). V was pared by 3 bases and J by 3 bases, with 25 bases between. From germline, CDR1 is MNHEY and CDR2 SMNVEV (reference sequence). CDR3 length: 19 residues.

Note on this clonotype: This likely came from a read error, as a far larger clone is one base away. The rearrangement uses TRBV11-2 and TRBJ2-7, with D possibly called TRBD1 or TRBD2 (5 bases each). With 8 bases removed from V and 1 base from J, the gap between germline ends came to 12 bases. The CDR3 extends over 13 amino acids. CDR1 SGHAT and CDR2 FQNNGV come from the germline V gene. The CDR3 protein is CASRRGGSYEQYF. In DNA, the CDR3 is TGTGCCAGCCGCCGGGGCGGTTCCTACGAGCAGTACTTC.

Sample share makes this clonotype large. V and J are TRBV10-3 and TRBJ2-3; D remains ambiguous. This CDR3 comprises 14 residues. Between the trimmed V and J ends, which lost 2 bases and 0 bases, there was a span of 6 bases. The germline V gene encodes CDR1 ENHRY and CDR2 SYGVKD. The CDR3 protein is CAISEAVSTDTQYF. The CDR3 coding sequence is TGTGCCATCAGTGAGGCAGTTAGCACAGATACGCAGTATTTT.

This clonotype was detected many times. J is TRBJ2-5 and V is TRBV5-4; D gene uncertain. This CDR3 contains 15 residues. Germline loops: CDR1 SGHNT, CDR2 YYREEE (reference sequence). V was trimmed by 0 bases and J by 2 bases, leaving 11 bases between them. In nucleotides, the CDR3 is TGTGCCAGCAGCTTGGCGCAAGGGAATCAAGAGACCCAGTACTTC. Translation: CASSLAQGNQETQYF.

Remarks on this clonotype: Possible read error: a much larger clone is one base away. The conserved closing phenylalanine or tryptophan is absent in this CDR3, likely reflecting a read error. The chain is built from TRBV7-2 and TRBJ1-2; D uncertain. The CDR3 is 18 residues long. The V gene lost 1 base and the J gene lost 4 bases, with 22 bases spanning the gap. Per the germline V gene, CDR1 is SGHTA and CDR2 is FQGNSA. CDR3 nucleotide sequence: TGTGCCAGCAGCTTAGGTCTGGACTACGGGAGTTGGGCCTATGGCTACACCTCC. This gives the protein CASSLGLDYGSWAYGYTS.

This clonotype was counted many times. This may come from a read error, since a much larger clone is one base off. The chain uses TRBV29-1 and TRBJ1-1; TRBD1 might be the D (5 bases). The CDR3 spans 13 residues. Germline V lookup: CDR1 SQVTM, CDR2 ANQGSEA. V lost 8 bases and J lost 4, with 17 bases in between. The CDR3 loop reads CSFNLQVSTEAFF. CDR3 DNA sequence: TGCAGCTTCAATTTACAGGTGAGCACTGAAGCTTTCTTT.